Listed below are T cell receptor beta chains from one sample, sequenced in a study of sequential checkpoint blockade in melanoma. Produced via immunoSEQ multiplex PCR; TCRdb's table is partial and in-frame only. This table has tens of thousands of clones, around nine tenths appearing once. The specimen comprised CD8+ T cells sorted from blood (inferred from file names), sampled from a patient given nivolumab and ipilimumab in sequence. These receptors all stem from a human donor with melanoma. Both conserved end residues are part of each CDR3. A D gene is named only where the DNA matches it firmly. Size is stated for part of the rows, as once, few or many counts, or as a class when the clone is expanded.

D gene | clone size | CDR3 length | J gene | V gene | CDR3 DNA | CDR3 protein
- | - | 15 | TRBJ2-1 | TRBV4-3 | TGCGCCAGCAGCCAAGGAACAGCTGCCTACAATGAGCAGTTCTTC | CASSQGTAAYNEQFF
- | - | 13 | TRBJ2-1 | TRBV27 | TGTGCCAGCAGTTTATCACAGGCCACGGAGCAGTTCTTC | CASSLSQATEQFF
TRBD2 | - | 19 | TRBJ2-1 | TRBV2 | TGTGCCAGCACTCAAGAAGGGACTAGCGGGGGGGGTTTCTACAATGAGCAGTTCTTC | CASTQEGTSGGGFYNEQFF
TRBD1 | - | 20 | TRBJ2-7 | TRBV10-3 | TGTGCCATCAACTCTGATGAACCGGGACAGGGTTCCCAGCGACCTTACGAGCAGTACTTC | CAINSDEPGQGSQRPYEQYF
- | once | 16 | TRBJ2-3 | TRBV15 | TGTGCCACCAGCAGAGATGTCCGGGGGGCAACAGATACGCAGTATTTT | CATSRDVRGATDTQYF
- | - | 15 | TRBJ2-5 | TRBV7-6 | TGTGCCAGCAGCTTAGTCCCGGGAAGAGAAGAGACCCAGTACTTC | CASSLVPGREETQYF
TRBD1 | - | 15 | TRBJ1-1 | TRBV27 | TGTGCCAGCAGTCCGGGGGACAGGTTGAACACTGAAGCTTTCTTT | CASSPGDRLNTEAFF
TRBD2 | medium-sized | 14 | TRBJ2-1 | TRBV6-4 | TGTGCCAGCAGTGTTGGGACTAGGGCCAATGAGCAGTTCTTC | CASSVGTRANEQFF
TRBD1 | - | 17 | TRBJ1-2 | TRBV7-9 | TGTGCCAGCAGCACTACCTCCGGGACAGGGGAAGTAAATGGCTACACCTTC | CASSTTSGTGEVNGYTF
TRBD1 | - | 15 | TRBJ1-2 | TRBV9 | TGTGCCAGCGGACTTTTTCCGGGACAGAACTATGGCTACACCTTC | CASGLFPGQNYGYTF
TRBD2 | - | 16 | TRBJ2-5 | TRBV7-7 | TGTGCCAGCAGCGCCAGACTAGCGGGAGTGGGGGAGACCCAGTACTTC | CASSARLAGVGETQYF
TRBD2 | - | 16 | TRBJ2-3 | TRBV15 | TGTGCCACCCGTCCCGGACTAGCGGTCGTCACAGATACGCAGTATTTT | CATRPGLAVVTDTQYF
TRBD1 | - | 16 | TRBJ1-2 | TRBV27 | TGTGCCAGCAGTTTATCCCTCGGGACAGCTAACTATGGCTACACCTTC | CASSLSLGTANYGYTF
TRBD1 | - | 17 | TRBJ2-3 | TRBV19 | TGTGCCAGTAGTACCCCGGCCGGACAGGGCCGCACAGATACGCAGTATTTT | CASSTPAGQGRTDTQYF
TRBD1 | - | 16 | TRBJ2-7 | TRBV9 | TGTGCCAGCAGCGTAAGCTCCGGGACAGGGGCCTACGAGCAGTACTTC | CASSVSSGTGAYEQYF
TRBD1 | - | 14 | TRBJ1-2 | TRBV7-9 | TGTGCCAGCACTCCAGGGGGGGACAGGGAAGGCTACACCTTC | CASTPGGDREGYTF
- | - | 17 | TRBJ1-5 | TRBV2 | TGTGCCAGCAGTGAAGGTGCGGGGAAAATAGACAATCAGCCCCAGCATTTT | CASSEGAGKIDNQPQHF
- | - | 16 | TRBJ1-6 | TRBV27 | TGTGCCAGCACTCCCCTCGGGGGAGGGGCGAATTCACCCCTCCACTTT | CASTPLGGGANSPLHF
- | - | 14 | TRBJ2-3 | TRBV7-9 | TGTGCCAGCAGCTTACCCGACAGGACAGATACGCAGTATTTT | CASSLPDRTDTQYF